The 26 T cell receptor beta chains listed next were all sequenced from one sample in a study of T cell repertoires in ileal Crohn's disease. Profiling relied on immunoSEQ multiplex PCR, and the TCRdb table lists in-frame clones only, not all of them. The repertoire holds about 16,000 clones, with 88% as singletons. Sequenced: ileal tissue. Every receptor here comes from an adult with Crohn's disease.

The chain is built from TRBV2 and TRBJ1-6; a possible D gene is TRBD1 (5 bases). Germline CDR1 and CDR2: SNHLY and FYNNEI. Trimming stripped 7 bases from V and 5 bases from J, with 21 bases between. The CDR3 loop spans 17 amino acids. The CDR3, as DNA: TGTGCCAGCACCTTCACATACCCGGGACTGGATAATTCACCCCTCCACTTT. Its protein product is CASTFTYPGLDNSPLHF.

The genes are TRBV27 and TRBJ1-5; no clear D gene. The CDR3 is 14 amino acids. Germline loops: CDR1 MNHEY, CDR2 SMNVEV (reference sequence). V lost 5 bases and J 6 bases, leaving 14 bases between the germline ends. In DNA form, the CDR3 reads TGTGCCAGCAGTATGGTGGTAGGAGGTCAGCCCCAGCATTTT. Residues: CASSMVVGGQPQHF.

The chain has TRBV29-1 and TRBJ1-1; 9 positions agree with TRBD1. The CDR3 sequence is 15 residues long. V lost 8 bases, J lost 5 bases, and 15 bases stayed unmatched. Per germline, CDR1 SQVTM and CDR2 ANQGSEA. The CDR3 DNA follows: TGCAGCATTAAAACAGGGGGCATGAGTGGGACTGAAGCTTTCTTT. The encoded protein is CSIKTGGMSGTEAFF.

Written as DNA, the CDR3 is TGTGCCAGCAGTTACGCCGACGGGGGGTCCGGGCAGCCCCAGCATTTT. The encoded protein is CASSYADGGSGQPQHF. V gene TRBV6-6 combines with J gene TRBJ1-5; tentative D call: TRBD1 (5 bases). Trimming removed 2 bases at V and 7 bases at J, with 18 bases between. The CDR3 contains 16 residues. CDR1 is MNHNY and CDR2 is SVGAGI in the germline V gene (reference sequence).

V and J are TRBV28 and TRBJ1-5; 9 bases agree with TRBD1. Looked up from germline, CDR1 is MDHEN and CDR2 is SYDVKM. The CDR3 is made up of 15 amino acids. V dropped 3 bases and J dropped 2; count of bases not matched to a gene: 2. The CDR3 loop reads CASSFRDRGNQPQHF. In DNA, the CDR3 is TGTGCCAGCAGTTTTAGGGACAGGGGCAATCAGCCCCAGCATTTT.

This clone occurred a few times. The chain has TRBV30 and TRBJ1-4; D may be TRBD1 (5 bases). CDR1 and CDR2 from the germline V gene are GTSNPN and SVGIG (reference sequence). V lost 0 bases, J lost 8 bases, and 16 bases lay in between. The CDR3 has 15 amino acids. The CDR3 protein is CAWSVQGEFREKLFF. The CDR3, as DNA: TGTGCCTGGAGTGTACAAGGGGAATTTAGGGAAAAACTGTTTTTT. Full variable domain (outside the CDR3, taken from reference TRBV30 and TRBJ1-4): SQTIHQWPATLVQPVGSPLSLECTVEGTSNPNLYWYRQAAGRGLQLLFYSVGIGQISSEVPQNLSASRPQDRQFILSSKKLLLSDSGFYLCAWSVQGEFREKLFFGSGTQLSVL.

The gene calls are TRBV5-6 and TRBJ1-2; D possibly corresponds to TRBD1 (5 bases). V lost 4 bases, J lost 0 bases, and 22 bases lay in between. This CDR3 is 18 amino acids long. Germline CDR1 is SGHDT and CDR2 is YYEEEE. CDR3 bases: TGTGCCAGCAGCGGGAGGGTAGAAGGGGTGACCGCTAACTATGGCTACACCTTC. Translating it yields CASSGRVEGVTANYGYTF.

The chain couples TRBV5-5 to TRBJ2-3; 13 bases map to TRBD2. This CDR3 has 16 residues. Germline V CDR1 and CDR2: SGHKS, YYEKEE (reference sequence). The junction had 5 bases not matched to a gene; V was cut back by 3 bases and J by 4 bases. The CDR3 coding sequence is TGTGCCAGCAGCTCTGGACTAGCGGGAGTTGCAGATACGCAGTATTTT. It yields the protein CASSSGLAGVADTQYF. The full variable domain, with the rest looked up from reference TRBV5-5 and TRBJ2-3, is DAGVTQSPTHLIKTRGQQVTLRCSPISGHKSVSWYQQVLGQGPQFIFQYYEKEERGRGNFPDRFSARQFPNYSSELNVNALLLGDSALYLCASSSGLAGVADTQYFGPGTRLTVL.

This sequence joins TRBV7-9 and TRBJ1-4, with D uncertain. Germline lookup yields CDR1 SEHNR and CDR2 FQNEAQ (reference sequence). V lost 8 bases and J 4 bases, leaving 14 bases between the germline ends. This CDR3 is 14 amino acids long. The CDR3 DNA is TGTGCCAGCGGCCAGTCGAGGCGTAATGAAAAACTGTTTTTT. Residues: CASGQSRRNEKLFF.

The V call is TRBV14, the J call TRBJ2-5; TRBD1 agrees at 7 bases. V gave up 1 base and J gave up 0 bases; unmatched junction bases: 11. Germline loops: CDR1 SGHDN, CDR2 FVKESK. The CDR3 is made up of 18 amino acids. CDR3 nucleotide sequence: TGTGCCAGCAGCCAAGCTACCGGGACAGTGATGTACCAAGAGACCCAGTACTTC. Its protein product is CASSQATGTVMYQETQYF.

This sequence joins TRBV5-1 and TRBJ2-2; TRBD2 aligns across 7 bases. Trimming removed 1 base from V and 6 bases from J; junction bases left unmatched: 9. The germline V gene encodes CDR1 SGHRS and CDR2 YFSETQ. The length of the CDR3 is 16 residues. The CDR3 loop reads CASSLLGGSAAGELFF. CDR3 in DNA: TGCGCCAGCAGCTTGTTAGGCGGGAGCGCCGCCGGGGAGCTGTTTTTT.

The chain carries TRBV7-2 and TRBJ1-2, with D hard to call. Trimming shortened V by 6 bases and J by 7 bases, and 12 bases separated the two germline ends. The CDR3 is 12 residues long. From germline, CDR1 is SGHTA and CDR2 FQGNSA. CDR3 coding DNA: TGTGCCAGCAGGGTAGGCTGGAGTGGCTACACCTTC. This codes for CASRVGWSGYTF.

V is TRBV9 and J is TRBJ2-7; TRBD1 aligns across 9 bases. CDR3 size: 14 residues. Germline CDR1 and CDR2: SGDLS and YYNGEE. V lost 2 bases and J lost 6; bases outside the gene matches: 6. The CDR3 is CASSVGQGRGEQYF. CDR3 sequence (DNA): TGTGCCAGCAGCGTCGGACAGGGGAGAGGCGAGCAGTACTTC.

V is TRBV9 and J is TRBJ1-5; TRBD1 is a possible D gene (6 bases). Trimming removed 5 bases at V and 7 bases at J, with 16 bases between. This CDR3 has 14 amino acids. Germline loops: CDR1 SGDLS, CDR2 YYNGEE. The CDR3 here is CASSREQGEQPQHF. The CDR3 DNA follows: TGTGCCAGCAGTAGGGAACAGGGTGAACAGCCCCAGCATTTT.

V usage is TRBV5-1 and J usage is TRBJ2-2; weak D call: TRBD2 (6 bases). The CDR3 consists of 15 residues. Looked up from germline, CDR1 is SGHRS and CDR2 is YFSETQ. V dropped 6 bases and J dropped 6 bases, with 18 bases sitting between them. The CDR3 region is CASKAGPRGAGELFF. DNA for the CDR3: TGCGCCAGCAAAGCGGGTCCACGGGGCGCCGGGGAGCTGTTTTTT.

The chain joins TRBV4-1 to TRBJ2-7, with 11 positions matching TRBD2. The CDR3 consists of 15 residues. Germline CDR1 MGHRA, CDR2 YSYEKL. Unmatched junction bases numbered 6, after V lost 1 base and J lost 7 bases. The chain's CDR3 is CASSQAALAGEEQYF. Written as DNA, the CDR3 is TGCGCCAGCAGCCAAGCGGCACTAGCGGGAGAAGAGCAGTACTTC.

The chain combines TRBV11-2 with TRBJ2-7, with 7 nucleotides matching TRBD1. Germline CDR1 is SGHAT and CDR2 is FQNNGV. The CDR3 runs to 14 residues. V was pared by 1 base and J by 2 bases, with 2 bases of the junction left unmatched. The CDR3 spells CASSLGTGTYEQYF. In nucleotides, the CDR3 is TGTGCCAGCAGCTTAGGGACAGGAACCTACGAGCAGTACTTC.

The CDR3 protein is CASSLVAGGLNEQFF. The CDR3 nucleotides read TGTGCCAGCAGCTTAGTTGCGGGAGGCCTCAATGAGCAGTTCTTC. V and J are TRBV7-9 and TRBJ2-1, with 8 bases matching TRBD2. Germline V gives CDR1 SEHNR, CDR2 FQNEAQ (reference sequence). Trimming at V came to 1 base and at J to 6 bases, leaving 5 bases not matched to a gene. This CDR3 is 15 amino acids long.

V gene TRBV28 combines with J gene TRBJ2-7, with TRBD2 as a possible D gene (5 bases). The germline V and J ends were trimmed by 3 bases and 5 bases, with 11 bases remaining between them. Germline lookup yields CDR1 MDHEN and CDR2 SYDVKM. The CDR3 runs to 13 residues. Here the CDR3 DNA reads TGTGCCAGCAGTTTGAATACTAGAAACGAGCAGTACTTC. Translating it yields CASSLNTRNEQYF.

The chain joins TRBV6-5 to TRBJ1-5; the match to TRBD1 covers 8 bases. This CDR3 is 13 amino acids long. With 6 bases clipped from V and 5 bases from J, the junction kept 3 bases outside the gene matches. From germline, CDR1 is MNHEY and CDR2 SVGAGI. This CDR3 reads CASREDRDQPQHF. As DNA, the CDR3 is TGTGCCAGCAGGGAGGACAGGGATCAGCCCCAGCATTTT.

This sequence joins TRBV29-1 and TRBJ1-1, with 7 positions matching TRBD1. Unmatched junction bases numbered 8, after V lost 8 bases and J lost 8 bases. CDR1 is SQVTM and CDR2 is ANQGSEA in the germline V gene. This CDR3 spans 11 amino acids. For the CDR3, the DNA is TGCAGCACAAGGGACAGTTCAGAAGCTTTCTTT. Translation gives CSTRDSSEAFF.

The genes are TRBV2 and TRBJ2-7, with a possible D match to TRBD1 (5 bases). V dropped 4 bases and J dropped 4 bases, with 8 bases sitting between them. The CDR3 has 12 amino acids. Germline-derived CDR1 and CDR2 are SNHLY and FYNNEI. DNA for the CDR3: TGTGCCAGCAGTGCTGACAGTTACGAGCAGTACTTC. Amino acid sequence: CASSADSYEQYF.

This chain links TRBV7-3 with TRBJ2-1; D not resolved. CDR1 is SGHTA and CDR2 is FQGTGA in the germline V gene. The CDR3 sequence is 15 residues long. V lost 5 bases and J 6 bases, leaving 17 bases between the germline ends. CDR3 sequence: CASSLNPLGFNEQFF. In nucleotides, the CDR3 is TGTGCCAGCAGCCTAAATCCCCTCGGTTTCAATGAGCAGTTCTTC. Full variable domain (rest looked up from reference TRBV7-3 and TRBJ2-1): GAGVSQTPSNKVTEKGKYVELRCDPISGHTALYWYRQSLGQGPEFLIYFQGTGAADDSGLPNDRFFAVRPEGSVSTLKIQRTERGDSAVYLCASSLNPLGFNEQFFGPGTRLTVL.

This sequence joins TRBV10-2 and TRBJ2-7; 15 bases line up with TRBD2. V was clipped by 6 bases and J by 5 bases; unmatched bases: 8. Germline V gives CDR1 WSHSY, CDR2 SAAADI. CDR3 length: 16 amino acids. The CDR3 protein is CASRTGLAGGRNEQYF. The CDR3 DNA sequence: TGCGCCAGCAGGACGGGACTAGCGGGAGGAAGGAACGAGCAGTACTTC.

The chain recombines TRBV5-1 with TRBJ2-5; the match to TRBD2 covers 7 bases. The length of the CDR3 is 14 residues. From germline, CDR1 is SGHRS and CDR2 YFSETQ. The trim removed 4 bases at V and 0 bases at J, leaving 3 bases unmatched. CDR3 in amino acids: CASSPGTNQETQYF. The CDR3 nucleotides are TGCGCCAGCAGCCCCGGGACTAACCAAGAGACCCAGTACTTC.

This clone was counted between two and nine times. The rearrangement uses TRBV25-1 and TRBJ2-5, with 7 bases that match TRBD1. Trimming cost V 6 bases and J 0 bases; bases outside gene matches: 4. CDR1 and CDR2 from the germline V gene are MGHDK and SYGVNS. CDR3 length: 14 amino acids. The CDR3 bases are TGTGCCAGCAGCCGGGACAGCAACCAAGAGACCCAGTACTTC. Amino acids: CASSRDSNQETQYF.